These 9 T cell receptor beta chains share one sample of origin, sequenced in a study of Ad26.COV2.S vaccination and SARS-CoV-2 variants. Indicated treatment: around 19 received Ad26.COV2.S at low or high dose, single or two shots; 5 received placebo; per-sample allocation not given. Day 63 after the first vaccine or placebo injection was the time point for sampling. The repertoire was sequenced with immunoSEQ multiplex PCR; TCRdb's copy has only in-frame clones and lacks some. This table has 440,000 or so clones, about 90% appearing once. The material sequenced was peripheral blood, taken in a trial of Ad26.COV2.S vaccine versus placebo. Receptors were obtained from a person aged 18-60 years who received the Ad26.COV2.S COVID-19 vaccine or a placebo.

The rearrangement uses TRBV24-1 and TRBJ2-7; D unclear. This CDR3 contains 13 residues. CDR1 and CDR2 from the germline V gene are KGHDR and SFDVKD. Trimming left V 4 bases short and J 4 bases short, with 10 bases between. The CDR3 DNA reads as TGTGCCACCAGTGACTCTGACGGATACGAGCAGTACTTC. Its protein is CATSDSDGYEQYF.

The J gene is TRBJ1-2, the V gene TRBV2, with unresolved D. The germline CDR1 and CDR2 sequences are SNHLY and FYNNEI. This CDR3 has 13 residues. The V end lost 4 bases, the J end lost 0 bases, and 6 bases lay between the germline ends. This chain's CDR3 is CASSVTANYGYTF. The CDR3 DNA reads TGTGCCAGCAGTGTTACAGCTAACTATGGCTACACCTTC.

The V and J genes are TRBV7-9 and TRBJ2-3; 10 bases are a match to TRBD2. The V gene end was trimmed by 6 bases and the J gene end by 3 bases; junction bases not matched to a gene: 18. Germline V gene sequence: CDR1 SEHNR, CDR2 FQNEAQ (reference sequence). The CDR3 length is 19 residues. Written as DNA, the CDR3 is TGTGCCAGCAGTTTAACCCCTAGCGGGAGTCTTTTAGGGACAGATACGCAGTATTTT. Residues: CASSLTPSGSLLGTDTQYF.

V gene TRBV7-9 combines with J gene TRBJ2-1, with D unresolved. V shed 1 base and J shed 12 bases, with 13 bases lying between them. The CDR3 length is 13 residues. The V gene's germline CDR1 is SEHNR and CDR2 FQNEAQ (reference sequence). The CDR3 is CASSLDSLRGQFF. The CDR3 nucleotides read TGTGCCAGCAGCTTAGACAGTTTGCGTGGGCAGTTCTTC.

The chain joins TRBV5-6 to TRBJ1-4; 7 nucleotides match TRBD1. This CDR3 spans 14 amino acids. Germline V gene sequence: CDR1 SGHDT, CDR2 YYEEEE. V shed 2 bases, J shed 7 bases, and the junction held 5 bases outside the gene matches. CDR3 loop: CASSLGQAVEKLFF. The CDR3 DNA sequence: TGTGCCAGCAGCTTAGGACAGGCGGTTGAAAAACTGTTTTTT.

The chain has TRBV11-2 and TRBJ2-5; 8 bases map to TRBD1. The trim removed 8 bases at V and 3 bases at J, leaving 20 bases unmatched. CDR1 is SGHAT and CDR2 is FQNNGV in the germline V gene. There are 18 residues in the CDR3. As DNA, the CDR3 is TGTGCCAGCTGCCGGACCTCAAGGCAGGGGGCCGGTAAAGAGACCCAGTACTTC. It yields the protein CASCRTSRQGAGKETQYF. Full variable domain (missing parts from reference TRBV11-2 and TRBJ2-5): EAGVAQSPRYKIIEKRQSVAFWCNPISGHATLYWYQQILGQGPKLLIQFQNNGVVDDSQLPKDRFSAERLKGVDSTLKIQPAKLEDSAVYLCASCRTSRQGAGKETQYFGPGTRLLVL.

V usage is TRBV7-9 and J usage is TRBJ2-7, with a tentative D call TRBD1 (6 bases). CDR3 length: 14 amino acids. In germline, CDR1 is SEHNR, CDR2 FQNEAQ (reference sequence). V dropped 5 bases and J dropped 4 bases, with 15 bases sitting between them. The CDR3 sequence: CASSPGHQPYEQYF. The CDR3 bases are TGTGCCAGCAGCCCGGGACACCAGCCGTACGAGCAGTACTTC.

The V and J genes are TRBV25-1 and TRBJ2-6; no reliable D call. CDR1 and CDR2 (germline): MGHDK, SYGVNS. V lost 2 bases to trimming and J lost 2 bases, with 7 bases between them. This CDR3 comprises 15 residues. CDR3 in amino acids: CASSERAAGANVLTF. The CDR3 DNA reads TGTGCCAGCAGTGAACGGGCTGCTGGGGCCAACGTCCTGACTTTC.

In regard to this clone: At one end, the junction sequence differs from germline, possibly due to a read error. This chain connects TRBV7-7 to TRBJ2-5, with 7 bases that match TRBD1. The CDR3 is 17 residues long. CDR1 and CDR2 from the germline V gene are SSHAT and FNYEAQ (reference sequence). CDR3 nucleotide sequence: TGTGCTAGCAGCTTAGGCCTAGCCGAACAGGGGCGAGAGACCCAGTACTTC. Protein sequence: CASSLGLAEQGRETQYF.